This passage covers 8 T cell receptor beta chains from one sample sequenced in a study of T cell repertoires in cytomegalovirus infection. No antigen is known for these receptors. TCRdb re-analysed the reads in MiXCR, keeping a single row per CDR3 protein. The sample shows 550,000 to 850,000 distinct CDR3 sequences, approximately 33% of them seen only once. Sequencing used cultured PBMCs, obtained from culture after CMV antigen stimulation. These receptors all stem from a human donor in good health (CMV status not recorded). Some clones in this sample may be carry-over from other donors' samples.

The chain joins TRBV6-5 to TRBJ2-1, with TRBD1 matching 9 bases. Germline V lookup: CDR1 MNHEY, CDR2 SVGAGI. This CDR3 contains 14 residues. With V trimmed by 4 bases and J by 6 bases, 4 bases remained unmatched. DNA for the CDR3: TGTGCCAGCAGTTGGGACAGGGACGCCAATGAGCAGTTCTTC. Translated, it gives CASSWDRDANEQFF.

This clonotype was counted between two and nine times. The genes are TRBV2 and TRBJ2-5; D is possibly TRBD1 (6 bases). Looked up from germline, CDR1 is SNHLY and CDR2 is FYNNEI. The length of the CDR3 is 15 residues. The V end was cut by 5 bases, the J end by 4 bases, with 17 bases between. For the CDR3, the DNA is TGTGCCAGCAGTCCCTCTCTCAGGGGACCAGAGACCCAGTACTTC. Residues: CASSPSLRGPETQYF.

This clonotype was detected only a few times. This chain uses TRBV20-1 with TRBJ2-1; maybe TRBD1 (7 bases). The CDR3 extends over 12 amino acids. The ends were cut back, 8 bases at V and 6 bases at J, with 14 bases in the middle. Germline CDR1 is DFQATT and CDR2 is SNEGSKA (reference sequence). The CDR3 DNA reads TGCAGTTGGAGGGGGCTGGGCAATGAGCAGTTCTTC. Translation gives CSWRGLGNEQFF.

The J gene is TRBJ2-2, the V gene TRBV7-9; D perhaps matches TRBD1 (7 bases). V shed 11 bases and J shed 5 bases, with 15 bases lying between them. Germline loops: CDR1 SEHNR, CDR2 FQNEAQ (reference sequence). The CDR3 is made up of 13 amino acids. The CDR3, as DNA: TGTGCCGTTCAGGGGGAGGAAACCGGGGAGCTGTTTTTT. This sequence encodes CAVQGEETGELFF. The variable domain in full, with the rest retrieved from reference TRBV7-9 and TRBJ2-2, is DTGVSQNPRHKITKRGQNVTFRCDPISEHNRLYWYRQTLGQGPEFLTYFQNEAQLEKSRLLSDRFSAERPKGSFSTLEIQRTEQGDSAMYLCAVQGEETGELFFGEGSRLTVL.

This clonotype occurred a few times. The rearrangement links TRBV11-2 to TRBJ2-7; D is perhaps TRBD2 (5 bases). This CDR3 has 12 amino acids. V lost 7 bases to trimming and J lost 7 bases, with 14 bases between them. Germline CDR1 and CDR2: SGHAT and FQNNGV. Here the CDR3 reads CASTRGLREQYF. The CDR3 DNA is TGTGCCAGCACCCGAGGGCTTAGGGAGCAGTACTTC.

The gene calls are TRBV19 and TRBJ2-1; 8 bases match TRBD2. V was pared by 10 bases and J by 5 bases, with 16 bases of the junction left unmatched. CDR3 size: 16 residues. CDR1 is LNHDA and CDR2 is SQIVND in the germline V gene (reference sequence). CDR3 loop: CATRPGGATRDNEQFF. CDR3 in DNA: TGTGCCACCCGCCCCGGGGGGGCTACCCGGGACAATGAGCAGTTCTTC.

The CDR3 bases are TGTGCCAGCAGCACTTCAGGGTACCACGAGCAGTACTTC. Encoded protein: CASSTSGYHEQYF. This chain links TRBV12-3 or TRBV12-4 with TRBJ2-7, with a possible D match to TRBD1 (5 bases). V lost 6 bases and J lost 5, with 14 bases in between. The CDR3 runs to 13 residues.

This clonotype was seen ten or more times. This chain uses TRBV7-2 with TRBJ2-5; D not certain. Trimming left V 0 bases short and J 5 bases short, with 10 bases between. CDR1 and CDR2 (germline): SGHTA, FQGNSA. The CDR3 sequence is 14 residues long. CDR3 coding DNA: TGTGCCAGCAGCTTAGCGTTGGGTAGGGAGACCCAGTACTTC. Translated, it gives CASSLALGRETQYF.